The 18 T cell receptor beta chains in this list originate from one sample, sequenced in a study of blood T cell repertoires in COVID-19 (dated by TCRdb to the early 2020s). The method behind the library was the immunoSEQ multiplex PCR assay. This immuneACCESS table, as held by TCRdb, lists in-frame sequences with V and J called but not all clones. Of the missing ones, under half trace to an unresolved V gene in checked studies; the others have no known cause. Here the sample has some 210,000 clones; approximately 84% occur a single time. Of the sample, 4.5% to 5.5% falls within the top ten clones. Sequencing used peripheral blood. The receptors come from a woman in her 70s with active or convalescent COVID-19.

V usage is TRBV18 and J usage is TRBJ2-7; 11 bases map to TRBD2. V was pared by 3 bases and J by 0 bases, with 10 bases of the junction left unmatched. The CDR3 length is 18 residues. The germline gives CDR1 KGHSH, CDR2 LQKENI. CDR3 sequence (DNA): TGTGCCAGCTCACCGTTTTCGACCGGGACTAGCGGCTCCTACGAGCAGTACTTC. It codes for CASSPFSTGTSGSYEQYF.

V and J are TRBV3-1 (or the pseudogene TRBV3-2) and TRBJ2-1; weak D call: TRBD1 (6 bases). The CDR3 consists of 17 residues. Looked up from germline, CDR1 is LGHDT and CDR2 is YNNKEL (reference sequence). Trimming took off 4 bases at V and 6 bases at J, with 22 bases between the two ends. The CDR3 sequence: CASSRSHGGTTINEQFF. CDR3 nucleotides: TGTGCCAGCAGCCGGAGCCATGGGGGCACGACGATCAATGAGCAGTTCTTC.

This clone was picked up a small number of times. This sample includes further DNA sequences coding for the same CDR3. The V call is TRBV28, the J call TRBJ2-7; a possible D gene is TRBD1 (6 bases). CDR3 length: 15 amino acids. Trimming stripped 8 bases from V and 2 bases from J, with 19 bases between. CDR1 MDHEN and CDR2 SYDVKM come from the germline V gene. CDR3 loop: CASSTRGINAYEQYF. CDR3 DNA sequence: TGTGCCAGCTCTACCAGGGGCATCAACGCCTACGAGCAGTACTTC.

The V call is TRBV5-1, the J call TRBJ2-1, with 14 bases fitting TRBD2. V was clipped by 4 bases and J by 5 bases; unmatched bases: 2. Germline CDR1 reads SGHRS; CDR2 reads YFSETQ. The CDR3 runs 15 residues. This chain's CDR3 is CASSPGLAGDNEQFF. CDR3 DNA sequence: TGCGCCAGCAGCCCGGGACTAGCGGGAGACAATGAGCAGTTCTTC.

The chain carries TRBV6-5 and TRBJ2-2; D possibly corresponds to TRBD2 (5 bases). The germline gives CDR1 MNHEY, CDR2 SVGAGI. V was clipped by 7 bases and J by 0 bases, with 6 bases between them. CDR3 length: 13 amino acids. The CDR3 nucleotides read TGTGCCAGCAAGGAGGCGAACACCGGGGAGCTGTTTTTT. This translates into CASKEANTGELFF.

V gene TRBV18 combines with J gene TRBJ2-7; TRBD2 might be the D (5 bases). Germline lookup yields CDR1 KGHSH and CDR2 LQKENI. V shed 6 bases and J shed 2 bases, with 14 bases lying between them. CDR3 size: 14 residues. CDR3 DNA sequence: TGTGCCAGCTCCTATATGACTACCCCCTACGAGCAGTACTTC. Its protein product is CASSYMTTPYEQYF.

V usage is TRBV28 and J usage is TRBJ1-5; 10 nucleotides agree with TRBD1. Germline loops: CDR1 MDHEN, CDR2 SYDVKM. The V segment lost 6 bases and the J segment 3 bases; nucleotides outside the gene matches: 8. CDR3 length equals 16 residues. The CDR3 coding sequence is TGTGCCAGCAGCCCCGGGACAGGGGCCTCCAATCAGCCCCAGCATTTT. Translation: CASSPGTGASNQPQHF.

This sequence joins TRBV19 and TRBJ1-2; a possible D gene is TRBD1 (5 bases). V shed 4 bases and J shed 4 bases, with 25 bases lying between them. The germline V gene has CDR1 LNHDA and CDR2 SQIVND (reference sequence). The CDR3 is made up of 18 amino acids. The CDR3 DNA is TGTGCCAGTAGTAGGTTGTCTCGATCCCCCCAGGGCGTCTATGGCTACACCTTC. Residues: CASSRLSRSPQGVYGYTF.

The chain couples TRBV7-2 to TRBJ2-5, with TRBD2 matching over 8 bases. Germline V CDR1 and CDR2: SGHTA, FQGNSA. The CDR3 is made up of 16 amino acids. V lost 5 bases, J lost 1 base, and 9 bases stayed unmatched. Written as DNA, the CDR3 is TGTGCCAGCAGCCCCGGGGGGGGGTCGGGCCAAGAGACCCAGTACTTC. It yields the protein CASSPGGGSGQETQYF.

V and J are TRBV5-1 and TRBJ2-1; D not certain. The V end lost 3 bases, the J end lost 0 bases, and 16 bases lay between the germline ends. The CDR3 covers 17 residues. Germline loops: CDR1 SGHRS, CDR2 YFSETQ. CDR3 DNA: TGCGCCAGCAGCTCCACCCTACTACCCCGCTCCTACAATGAGCAGTTCTTC. Protein: CASSSTLLPRSYNEQFF.

The chain employs TRBV28 and TRBJ1-1; D perhaps matches TRBD1 (5 bases). V was shortened by 3 bases and J by 4 bases, with 15 bases between the two germline ends. This CDR3 is built from 15 residues. CDR1 MDHEN and CDR2 SYDVKM come from the germline V gene. DNA of the CDR3: TGTGCCAGCAGTTTTGGGGGGGTCTCGGGCACTGAAGCTTTCTTT. Protein product: CASSFGGVSGTEAFF. Complete variable domain (other parts from reference TRBV28 and TRBJ1-1): DVKVTQSSRYLVKRTGEKVFLECVQDMDHENMFWYRQDPGLGLRLIYFSYDVKMKEKGDIPEGYSVSREKKERFSLILESASTNQTSMYLCASSFGGVSGTEAFFGQGTRLTVV.

V and J are TRBV2 and TRBJ2-7, with D possibly TRBD1 on 5 matching bases. Deletions cut 5 bases from V and 2 bases from J, with 16 bases between. Germline V gene lookup returns CDR1 SNHLY and CDR2 FYNNEI. CDR3 length equals 15 residues. The CDR3 loop reads CASSKVRQLTYEQYF. CDR3 sequence (DNA): TGTGCCAGCAGTAAGGTCCGACAGCTCACCTACGAGCAGTACTTC. The whole variable domain, filled in from reference TRBV2 and TRBJ2-7, reads EPEVTQTPSHQVTQMGQEVILRCVPISNHLYFYWYRQILGQKVEFLVSFYNNEISEKSEIFDDQFSVERPDGSNFTLKIRSTKLEDSAMYFCASSKVRQLTYEQYFGPGTRLTVT.

The V call is TRBV9, the J call TRBJ2-2; 10 bases agree with TRBD2. CDR3 length: 15 residues. The junction had 3 bases not matched to a gene; V was cut back by 1 base and J by 6 bases. Per germline, CDR1 SGDLS and CDR2 YYNGEE. As DNA, the CDR3 is TGTGCCAGCAGCGTATGGCTAGCGGGGGCCGGGGAGCTGTTTTTT. As protein: CASSVWLAGAGELFF.

This clone came up once. The chain couples TRBV6-5 to TRBJ1-2; 10 bases map to TRBD1. The CDR3 has 15 residues. CDR1 and CDR2 (germline): MNHEY, SVGAGI. V was pared by 6 bases and J by 8 bases, with 12 bases of the junction left unmatched. The CDR3 region has the DNA TGTGCCAGCAGCTCGCAGTGGACAGGGGGGGGAGGCTACACCTTC. The encoded protein is CASSSQWTGGGGYTF.

The chain combines TRBV3-1 (or the pseudogene TRBV3-2) with TRBJ1-1, with 8 bases lining up with TRBD1. Unmatched junction bases numbered 11, after V lost 5 bases and J lost 0 bases. The CDR3 is 17 amino acids. Germline CDR1 reads LGHDT; CDR2 reads YNNKEL (reference sequence). CDR3 loop: CASSSRRTGGLNTEAFF. The CDR3 nucleotides are TGTGCCAGCAGCTCAAGGCGTACAGGGGGGTTGAACACTGAAGCTTTCTTT.

Only a few counts were recorded for this clone. V gene TRBV6-1 combines with J gene TRBJ2-7, with D perhaps matching TRBD2 (5 bases). From germline, CDR1 is MNHNS and CDR2 SASEGT. The germline V and J ends were trimmed by 3 bases and 9 bases, with 12 bases remaining between them. This CDR3 spans 12 amino acids. The CDR3 sequence: CASSDRRESQYF. CDR3 bases: TGTGCCAGCAGTGACCGCCGGGAATCGCAGTACTTC.

The chain is built from TRBV11-2 and TRBJ1-2; no reliable D call. CDR1 and CDR2 from the germline V gene are SGHAT and FQNNGV. V dropped 0 bases and J dropped 8 bases, with 10 bases sitting between them. The CDR3 covers 13 residues. CDR3 sequence: CASSLDPGGGYTF. Written as DNA, the CDR3 is TGTGCCAGCAGCTTAGATCCGGGAGGAGGCTACACCTTC.

CDR3 protein: CASSVAPRTTRHVEQYF. DNA for the CDR3: TGTGCCAGCAGCGTAGCCCCTCGAACAACCCGCCATGTCGAGCAGTACTTC. The genes are TRBV9 and TRBJ2-7, with D uncertain. V gave up 0 bases and J gave up 6 bases, with 22 bases separating them. Germline CDR1 and CDR2: SGDLS and YYNGEE. There are 17 residues in the CDR3. Supplemented by reference TRBV9 and TRBJ2-7, the full variable domain reads DSGVTQTPKHLITATGQRVTLRCSPRSGDLSVYWYQQSLDQGLQFLIQYYNGEERAKGNILERFSAQQFPDLHSELNLSSLELGDSALYFCASSVAPRTTRHVEQYFGPGTRLTVT.